The 19 T cell receptor beta chains presented below share a single source sample, sequenced in a study of blood T cell repertoires in COVID-19. Using immunoSEQ multiplex PCR, the repertoire was profiled, and TCRdb retains in-frame clones only, with some absent. The sample includes tens of thousands of clones, roughly 92% of them seen just once. What was sequenced was peripheral blood. The origin of the receptors is a man aged 45-60 years with COVID-19, enrolled during active disease.

This chain uses TRBV4-2 with TRBJ1-1, with 8 bases identical to TRBD1. This CDR3 contains 19 residues. The germline gives CDR1 LGHNA, CDR2 YNFKEQ. V shed 3 bases and J 0 bases; nucleotides not matched to a gene: 15. CDR3 nucleotide sequence: TGTGCCAGCAGCCATCTACTCCGAGGACAGGGAGTAATGAACACTGAAGCTTTCTTT. Encoded protein: CASSHLLRGQGVMNTEAFF.

The V and J genes are TRBV4-1 and TRBJ2-1, with 9 nucleotides matching TRBD1. From germline, CDR1 is MGHRA and CDR2 YSYEKL. Losses at the gene ends were 7 bases for V and 9 bases for J; bases not matched to a gene: 10. The CDR3 totals 14 residues. CDR3 DNA: TGCGCCAGCAAGAGGGACAGGGAACCGGGTGAGCAGTTCTTC. It codes for CASKRDREPGEQFF.

The V gene is TRBV19, the J gene TRBJ2-2, with 12 bases lining up with TRBD1. The CDR3 is 16 residues long. Germline V gene lookup returns CDR1 LNHDA and CDR2 SQIVND (reference sequence). The V gene end was trimmed by 2 bases and the J gene end by 8 bases; junction bases not matched to a gene: 6. The CDR3 nucleotides are TGTGCCAGTAGTATACCGGGACAGGGGGCTGCGGGGGAGCTGTTTTTT. This encodes CASSIPGQGAAGELFF.

For the CDR3, the DNA is TGCAGCGTTTTTGAGGGTTACGAGCAGTACTTC. It encodes CSVFEGYEQYF. The chain employs TRBV29-1 and TRBJ2-7, with a weak D call TRBD2 (5 bases). This CDR3 contains 11 residues. The germline CDR1 and CDR2 sequences are SQVTM and ANQGSEA. V was trimmed by 5 bases and J by 4 bases, leaving 9 bases between them.

This clone was observed a single time. This rearrangement joins TRBV7-9 to TRBJ1-1; no reliable D call. Germline V gene data show CDR1 as SEHNR and CDR2 as FQNEAQ (reference sequence). CDR3 length: 12 residues. V was pared by 7 bases and J by 5 bases, with 11 bases between. The CDR3, as DNA: TGTGCCAGCACCCTGAGGGAGACTGAAGCTTTCTTT. It yields the protein CASTLRETEAFF.

V usage is TRBV2 and J usage is TRBJ1-1; TRBD1 matches at 8 bases. From germline, CDR1 is SNHLY and CDR2 FYNNEI. This CDR3 is built from 15 residues. The V segment lost 7 bases and the J segment 8 bases; nucleotides outside the gene matches: 15. The CDR3 here is CASTFRDRSIREAFF. CDR3 DNA sequence: TGTGCCAGCACCTTTAGGGACAGGTCAATACGAGAAGCTTTCTTT. The full variable domain, rest sourced from reference TRBV2 and TRBJ1-1, is EPEVTQTPSHQVTQMGQEVILRCVPISNHLYFYWYRQILGQKVEFLVSFYNNEISEKSEIFDDQFSVERPDGSNFTLKIRSTKLEDSAMYFCASTFRDRSIREAFFGQGTRLTVV.

The genes are TRBV2 and TRBJ2-1; D possibly corresponds to TRBD2 (5 bases). The CDR3 covers 14 residues. Trimming shortened V by 7 bases and J by 5 bases, and 15 bases separated the two germline ends. Germline CDR1 SNHLY, CDR2 FYNNEI. The CDR3 reads CASNTALGDNEQFF. The CDR3 DNA follows: TGTGCCAGCAATACAGCCCTCGGGGACAATGAGCAGTTCTTC.

V and J are TRBV5-6 and TRBJ2-3, with a weak D call TRBD2 (5 bases). This CDR3 comprises 13 residues. Germline CDR1 and CDR2: SGHDT and YYEEEE. V was trimmed by 0 bases and J by 5 bases, leaving 7 bases between them. CDR3 loop: CASSLAGLDTQYF. CDR3 DNA sequence: TGTGCCAGCAGCTTGGCGGGGTTAGATACGCAGTATTTT.

The chain recombines TRBV11-3 with TRBJ2-2; D is unresolved. This CDR3 comprises 14 residues. Trimming took off 1 base at V and 2 bases at J, with 5 bases between the two ends. The germline gives CDR1 SGHNT, CDR2 YENEEA. The CDR3 spells CASSLVHNTGELFF. The CDR3 nucleotides are TGTGCCAGCAGCTTAGTACACAACACCGGGGAGCTGTTTTTT.

V is TRBV19 and J is TRBJ1-1; 10 bases fit TRBD1. Germline trimming cut 6 bases from V and 7 bases from J; bases unmatched to any gene: 5. The V gene's germline CDR1 is LNHDA and CDR2 SQIVND (reference sequence). The length of the CDR3 is 13 residues. CDR3 sequence: CASSPDRGREAFF. In DNA form, the CDR3 reads TGTGCCAGTAGCCCCGACAGGGGGCGTGAAGCTTTCTTT.

The rearrangement joins TRBV27 to TRBJ2-2, with D perhaps TRBD1 (6 bases). The CDR3 consists of 12 residues. The V gene's germline CDR1 is MNHEY and CDR2 SMNVEV (reference sequence). V gave up 6 bases and J gave up 9 bases, with 11 bases separating them. Here the CDR3 DNA reads TGTGCCAGCAGGCACAGGGACCGGGAGCTGTTTTTT. Translation: CASRHRDRELFF.

V and J are TRBV28 and TRBJ1-3; D is perhaps TRBD1 (5 bases). V dropped 5 bases and J dropped 0 bases, with 14 bases sitting between them. Germline CDR1 is MDHEN and CDR2 is SYDVKM. The CDR3 is 16 amino acids. Here the CDR3 DNA reads TGTGCCAGCAGTCCAGCGGGGGATAACTCTGGAAACACCATATATTTT. Residues: CASSPAGDNSGNTIYF.

V and J are TRBV5-4 and TRBJ1-1, with a possible D match to TRBD1 (5 bases). Trimming cost V 6 bases and J 2 bases, with 11 bases left between them. CDR1 and CDR2 from the germline V gene are SGHNT and YYREEE (reference sequence). CDR3 length equals 13 residues. The CDR3: CASTLQGNTEAFF. CDR3 bases: TGTGCCAGCACCCTCCAGGGAAACACTGAAGCTTTCTTT.

This chain joins TRBV5-4 and TRBJ2-1; 10 nucleotides align to TRBD2. Germline CDR1 is SGHNT and CDR2 is YYREEE (reference sequence). V gave up 4 bases and J gave up 7 bases; unmatched junction bases: 14. The CDR3 is made up of 17 amino acids. The CDR3 bases are TGTGCCAGCAGCGACGGAGCGGGAGGGTTCTCTGGGAATGAGCAGTTCTTC. Translation gives CASSDGAGGFSGNEQFF.

This rearrangement joins TRBV28 to TRBJ2-3; D gene ambiguous. CDR3 length: 14 amino acids. Germline V gene data show CDR1 as MDHEN and CDR2 as SYDVKM. The CDR3 here is CSAQRSRSTDTQYF. In DNA, the CDR3 is TGTTCAGCGCAAAGGAGTCGCAGCACAGATACGCAGTATTTT. The full variable domain, in which reference TRBV28 and TRBJ2-3 provide the parts outside the CDR3, is DVKVTQSSRYLVKRTGEKVFLECVQDMDHENMFWYRQDPGLGLRLIYFSYDVKMKEKGDIPEGYSVSREKKERFSLILESASTNQTSMYLCSAQRSRSTDTQYFGPGTRLTVL.

This chain joins TRBV30 and TRBJ1-6; D is unclear. The length of the CDR3 is 14 residues. The germline gives CDR1 GTSNPN, CDR2 SVGIG (reference sequence). Trimming removed 0 bases from V and 10 bases from J, with 13 bases in between. The CDR3 is CAWSVLVSESPLHF. The CDR3 region has the DNA TGTGCCTGGAGTGTACTGGTCTCCGAGTCACCCCTCCACTTT.

CDR3: CATSRFRTRGNTIYF. The CDR3 region has the DNA TGTGCCACCAGCAGATTCCGGACTCGAGGAAACACCATATATTTT. This chain connects TRBV15 to TRBJ1-3; D not certain. V dropped 2 bases and J dropped 4 bases, with 12 bases sitting between them. The CDR3 has 15 amino acids. Germline values: CDR1 LNHNV, CDR2 YYDKDF (reference sequence).

This clone was detected a few times. The genes are TRBV5-6 and TRBJ2-6; D is ambiguous. Germline values: CDR1 SGHDT, CDR2 YYEEEE. Trimming stripped 0 bases from V and 2 bases from J, with 6 bases between. The CDR3 covers 15 residues. This CDR3 is CASSLVFPGANVLTF. For the CDR3, the DNA is TGTGCCAGCAGCTTGGTCTTTCCTGGGGCCAACGTCCTGACTTTC. Full variable domain (rest looked up from reference TRBV5-6 and TRBJ2-6): DAGVTQSPTHLIKTRGQQVTLRCSPKSGHDTVSWYQQALGQGPQFIFQYYEEEERQRGNFPDRFSGHQFPNYSSELNVNALLLGDSALYLCASSLVFPGANVLTFGAGSRLTVL.

This chain joins TRBV4-2 and TRBJ2-3; tentatively, D is TRBD2 (7 bases). CDR3 length: 16 amino acids. The ends were cut back, 4 bases at V and 2 bases at J, with 16 bases in the middle. Germline values: CDR1 LGHNA, CDR2 YNFKEQ. The CDR3 protein is CASSPGASGYTDTQYF. CDR3 nucleotide sequence: TGTGCCAGCAGCCCAGGGGCTAGCGGATACACAGATACGCAGTATTTT.